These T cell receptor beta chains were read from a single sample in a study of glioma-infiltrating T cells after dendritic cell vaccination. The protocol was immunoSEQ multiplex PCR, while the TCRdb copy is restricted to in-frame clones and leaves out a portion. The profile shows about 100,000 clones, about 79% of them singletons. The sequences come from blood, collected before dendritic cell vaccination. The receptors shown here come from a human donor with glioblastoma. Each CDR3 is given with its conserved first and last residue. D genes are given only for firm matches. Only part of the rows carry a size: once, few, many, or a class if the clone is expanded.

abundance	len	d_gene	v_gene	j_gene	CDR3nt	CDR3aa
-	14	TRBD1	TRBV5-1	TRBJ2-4	TGCGCCAGCAGCTCCGGACAGGGGGCGGACATTCAGTACTTC	CASSSGQGADIQYF
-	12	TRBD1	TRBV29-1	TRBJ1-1	TGCAGCTCGAGACAGGGGGCCACTGAAGCTTTCTTT	CSSRQGATEAFF
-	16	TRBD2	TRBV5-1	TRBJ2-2	TGCGCCAGCAGCTTGGTTCCTAGCGGGTACACCGGGGAGCTGTTTTTT	CASSLVPSGYTGELFF
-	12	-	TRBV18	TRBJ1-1	TGTGCCAGCTCACCAATGGGGCGGGAGGCTTTCTTT	CASSPMGREAFF
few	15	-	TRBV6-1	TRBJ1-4	TGTGCCAGCAGTCATGACAGGAACCTTGACGAAAAACTGTTTTTT	CASSHDRNLDEKLFF
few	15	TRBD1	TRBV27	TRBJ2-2	TGTGCCAGCAGTCAGGGACAGGTTCAGGTCGGGGAGCTGTTTTTT	CASSQGQVQVGELFF
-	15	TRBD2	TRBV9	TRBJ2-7	TGTGCCAGCAGCCCAGTACCGGGACTAGCGGCCGAGCAGTACTTC	CASSPVPGLAAEQYF
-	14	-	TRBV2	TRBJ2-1	TGTGCCAGCAATAGCCGATCTGATGGGAATGAGCAGTTCTTC	CASNSRSDGNEQFF
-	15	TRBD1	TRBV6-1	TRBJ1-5	TGTGCCAGCAGCGGGGGACAGGGAATGAATCAGCCCCAGCATTTT	CASSGGQGMNQPQHF
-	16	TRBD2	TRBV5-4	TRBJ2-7	TGTGCCAGCAGCCTTGTAGCGGGAGGAATCTCCTACGAGCAGTACTTC	CASSLVAGGISYEQYF